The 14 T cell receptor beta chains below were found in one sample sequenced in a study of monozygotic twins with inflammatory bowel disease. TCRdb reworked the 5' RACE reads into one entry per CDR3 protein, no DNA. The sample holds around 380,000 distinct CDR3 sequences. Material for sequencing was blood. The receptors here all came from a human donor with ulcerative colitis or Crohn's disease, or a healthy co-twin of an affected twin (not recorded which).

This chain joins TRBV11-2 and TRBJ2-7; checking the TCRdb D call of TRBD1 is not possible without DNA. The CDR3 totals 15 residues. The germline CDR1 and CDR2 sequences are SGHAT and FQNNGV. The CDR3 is CASSITLTGTYEQYF.

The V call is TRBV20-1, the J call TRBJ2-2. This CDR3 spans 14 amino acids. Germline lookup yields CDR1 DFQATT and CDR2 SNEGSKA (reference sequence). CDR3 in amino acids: CSARKVGSTGELFF.

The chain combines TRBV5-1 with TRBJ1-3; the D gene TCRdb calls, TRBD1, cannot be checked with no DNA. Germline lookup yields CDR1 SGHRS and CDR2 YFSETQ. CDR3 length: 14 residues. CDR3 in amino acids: CASSTGDRGNTIYF.

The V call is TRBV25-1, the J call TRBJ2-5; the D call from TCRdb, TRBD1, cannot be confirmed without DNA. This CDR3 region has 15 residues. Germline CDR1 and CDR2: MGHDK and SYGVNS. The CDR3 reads CASSPHGTGAETQYF.

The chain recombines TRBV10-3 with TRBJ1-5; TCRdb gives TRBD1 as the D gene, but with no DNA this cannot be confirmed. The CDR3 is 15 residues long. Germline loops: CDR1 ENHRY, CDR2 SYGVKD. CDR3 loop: CAISEGQGGNQPQHF.

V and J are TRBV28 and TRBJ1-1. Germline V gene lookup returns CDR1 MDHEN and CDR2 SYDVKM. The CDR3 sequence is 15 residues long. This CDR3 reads CASSLSVGLNTEAFF.

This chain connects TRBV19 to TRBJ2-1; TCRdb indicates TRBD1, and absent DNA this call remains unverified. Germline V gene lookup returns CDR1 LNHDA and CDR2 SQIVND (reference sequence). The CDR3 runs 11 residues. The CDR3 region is CASSLSSALFF.

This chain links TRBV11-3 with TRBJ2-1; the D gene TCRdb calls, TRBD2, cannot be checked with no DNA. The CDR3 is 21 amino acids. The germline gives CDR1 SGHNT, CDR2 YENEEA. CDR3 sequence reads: CASSSLPPTSGRLGLDNEQFF.

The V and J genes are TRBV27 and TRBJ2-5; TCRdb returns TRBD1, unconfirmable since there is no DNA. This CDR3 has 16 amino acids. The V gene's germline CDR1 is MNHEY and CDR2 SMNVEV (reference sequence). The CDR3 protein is CASSFRGTREGETQYF.

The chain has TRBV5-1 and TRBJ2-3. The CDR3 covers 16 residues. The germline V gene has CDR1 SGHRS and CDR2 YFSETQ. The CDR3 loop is CASSPDTAGSSDTQYF.

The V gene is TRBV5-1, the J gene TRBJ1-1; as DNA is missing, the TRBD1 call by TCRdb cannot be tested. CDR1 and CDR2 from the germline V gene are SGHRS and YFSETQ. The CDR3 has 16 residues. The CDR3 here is CASRGRTGALNTEAFF.

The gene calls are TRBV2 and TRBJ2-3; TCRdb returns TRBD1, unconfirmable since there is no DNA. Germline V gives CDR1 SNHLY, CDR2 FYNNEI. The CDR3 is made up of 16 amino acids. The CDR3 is CASSEFRQGLTDTQYF.

The CDR3 sequence is CASSAQLAGGPLDEQFF. The gene calls are TRBV12-3 or TRBV12-4 and TRBJ2-1; TCRdb selects TRBD2, and the lack of DNA leaves this call unchecked. The CDR3 runs to 17 residues.

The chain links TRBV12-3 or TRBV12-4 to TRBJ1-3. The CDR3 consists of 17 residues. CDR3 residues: CASSLLTSSSSGNTIYF.